A single sample gave rise to the 12 T cell receptor beta chains below, sequenced in a study of cytomegalovirus exposure and HLA in healthy donors. Researchers ran the PCR with 60 Vbeta and 13 Jbeta primers. The data were produced by immunoSEQ multiplex PCR, yet TCRdb's version contains in-frame clones alone and is incomplete. The data contain over 150,000 clones, roughly 77% of them singletons. Sequencing used PBMCs. The origin of the receptors is a man younger than 45 in good health and CMV-seropositive.

V usage is TRBV2 and J usage is TRBJ2-5; D gene unclear. Germline CDR1 and CDR2: SNHLY and FYNNEI. The ends were cut back, 1 base at V and 2 bases at J, with 11 bases in the middle. This CDR3 spans 15 amino acids. The CDR3 protein is CASSEGRLIQETQYF. The CDR3 DNA sequence: TGTGCCAGCAGTGAAGGGCGACTCATTCAAGAGACCCAGTACTTC.

V and J are TRBV7-9 and TRBJ2-3; 10 bases fit TRBD2. V lost 5 bases, J lost 0 bases, and 11 bases stayed unmatched. Germline CDR1 and CDR2: SEHNR and FQNEAQ (reference sequence). CDR3 length: 18 residues. The CDR3 loop is CASSHSGRLQTSTDTQYF. The CDR3 DNA reads as TGTGCCAGCAGCCATAGCGGGAGGTTACAGACTAGCACAGATACGCAGTATTTT.

This rearrangement joins TRBV27 to TRBJ1-2; 7 nucleotides agree with TRBD1. The trim removed 5 bases at V and 10 bases at J, leaving 10 bases unmatched. Per germline, CDR1 MNHEY and CDR2 SMNVEV (reference sequence). This CDR3 region has 13 residues. CDR3 amino acids: CASSGTDLLIYTF. The CDR3 DNA sequence: TGTGCCAGCAGTGGGACAGACCTTCTAATCTACACCTTC.

The V gene is TRBV9, the J gene TRBJ2-3; 11 positions match TRBD2. The CDR3 consists of 17 residues. Per germline, CDR1 SGDLS and CDR2 YYNGEE. The V segment lost 0 bases and the J segment 1 base; nucleotides outside the gene matches: 4. The CDR3 spells CASSVGTSGSGTDTQYF. The DNA of the CDR3 is TGTGCCAGCAGCGTAGGAACTAGCGGGAGTGGCACAGATACGCAGTATTTT.

The V gene is TRBV7-9, the J gene TRBJ2-2; TRBD1 agrees at 8 bases. CDR3 length: 16 amino acids. Per germline, CDR1 SEHNR and CDR2 FQNEAQ (reference sequence). V trimming: 6 bases; J trimming: 2 bases; junction bases outside the gene matches: 8. The CDR3 DNA reads as TGTGCCAGCAGACCTACAGGGGGAATAAACACCGGGGAGCTGTTTTTT. This translates into CASRPTGGINTGELFF.

As for this clone: Other DNA sequences from this sample encode an identical CDR3 as well. V and J are TRBV7-2 and TRBJ2-7; possibly TRBD1 for D (6 bases). The CDR3 runs to 13 residues. The V and J ends lost 3 bases and 0 bases respectively, with 6 bases between them. Germline V lookup: CDR1 SGHTA, CDR2 FQGNSA. CDR3 residues: CASSLDSSYEQYF. The CDR3 DNA is TGTGCCAGCAGCTTGGACAGCTCCTACGAGCAGTACTTC. Combining the CDR3 with reference TRBV7-2 and TRBJ2-7 gives the whole variable domain GAGVSQSPSNKVTEKGKDVELRCDPISGHTALYWYRQSLGQGLEFLIYFQGNSAPDKSGLPSDRFSAERTGGSVSTLTIQRTQQEDSAVYLCASSLDSSYEQYFGPGTRLTVT.

This chain joins TRBV11-3 and TRBJ2-7; 10 bases line up with TRBD2. The CDR3 is 19 amino acids. Germline assignment: CDR1 SGHNT and CDR2 YENEEA. Germline trimming cut 5 bases from V and 4 bases from J; bases unmatched to any gene: 20. Here the CDR3 DNA reads TGTGCCAGCAGCGCCTCCACTAGCGGGGACCACCATTCCGCTTACGAGCAGTACTTC. It specifies CASSASTSGDHHSAYEQYF.

The chain is built from TRBV18 and TRBJ1-5, with 8 bases identical to TRBD1. J was trimmed by 5 bases and V by 1 base; bases with no gene match: 7. There are 16 residues in the CDR3. CDR1 and CDR2 from the germline V gene are KGHSH and LQKENI. For the CDR3, the DNA is TGTGCCAGCTCACCACAGGCAGGGGGCGCGGATCAGCCCCAGCATTTT. This encodes CASSPQAGGADQPQHF. The entire variable domain, with the rest obtained from reference TRBV18 and TRBJ1-5, is as follows: NAGVMQNPRHLVRRRGQEARLRCSPMKGHSHVYWYRQLPEEGLKFMVYLQKENIIDESGMPKERFSAEFPKEGPSILRIQQVVRGDSAAYFCASSPQAGGADQPQHFGDGTRLSIL.

This clone has only a few counts. The rearrangement uses TRBV19 and TRBJ1-2; TRBD1 agrees at 7 bases. The germline V gene has CDR1 LNHDA and CDR2 SQIVND (reference sequence). CDR3 length: 14 residues. V lost 4 bases, J lost 2 bases, and 4 bases stayed unmatched. CDR3 residues: CASSTLTGNYGYTF. In DNA form, the CDR3 reads TGTGCCAGTAGTACCCTGACAGGGAACTATGGCTACACCTTC.

V gene TRBV7-3 combines with J gene TRBJ2-5, with 8 bases aligning to TRBD2. The CDR3 is 14 amino acids. Per germline, CDR1 SGHTA and CDR2 FQGTGA. V was clipped by 6 bases and J by 7 bases; unmatched bases: 10. The CDR3 DNA reads as TGTGCCAGCAGTATCGGGTCTGCGGGGGGGACCCAGTACTTC. This sequence encodes CASSIGSAGGTQYF.

This clone was observed a handful of times. This chain connects TRBV25-1 to TRBJ1-1; unclear D gene. The ends were cut back, 3 bases at V and 4 bases at J, with 9 bases in the middle. The CDR3 is 13 amino acids. Germline CDR1 reads MGHDK; CDR2 reads SYGVNS. The DNA for the CDR3 is TGTGCCAGCAGTGAGAGGGTAGGCACTGAAGCTTTCTTT. The encoded protein is CASSERVGTEAFF.

This clone came up a few times. The CDR3 sequence is CASSPTTGGRSNQPQHF. As DNA, the CDR3 is TGTGCCAGCTCACCAACAACAGGGGGAAGAAGCAATCAGCCCCAGCATTTT. V and J are TRBV18 and TRBJ1-5; 8 bases align to TRBD1. The junction had 7 bases not matched to a gene; V was cut back by 2 bases and J by 1 base. Germline V lookup: CDR1 KGHSH, CDR2 LQKENI. CDR3 size: 17 residues.